Sequencing of this T cell receptor (beta chain) was carried out in a study of blood T cell repertoires in COVID-19. TCRdb's copy holds only in-frame clones and misses some; the assay was immunoSEQ multiplex PCR. The sample yields 75,000 to 80,000 clones, 70% to 90% seen once. This CDR3 comprises 14 residues. Germline CDR1 and CDR2: KGHDR and SFDVKD. V gave up 3 bases and J gave up 7 bases; unmatched junction bases: 4. The V and J genes are TRBV24-1 and TRBJ2-1; TRBD2 matches 8 bases. The sequence was obtained from a human donor in a cohort sampled during active COVID-19. The sequencing input was peripheral blood. CDR3 sequence reads: CATSDPAGVNEQFF. The DNA of the CDR3 is TGTGCCACCAGTGATCCAGCGGGAGTTAATGAGCAGTTCTTC.